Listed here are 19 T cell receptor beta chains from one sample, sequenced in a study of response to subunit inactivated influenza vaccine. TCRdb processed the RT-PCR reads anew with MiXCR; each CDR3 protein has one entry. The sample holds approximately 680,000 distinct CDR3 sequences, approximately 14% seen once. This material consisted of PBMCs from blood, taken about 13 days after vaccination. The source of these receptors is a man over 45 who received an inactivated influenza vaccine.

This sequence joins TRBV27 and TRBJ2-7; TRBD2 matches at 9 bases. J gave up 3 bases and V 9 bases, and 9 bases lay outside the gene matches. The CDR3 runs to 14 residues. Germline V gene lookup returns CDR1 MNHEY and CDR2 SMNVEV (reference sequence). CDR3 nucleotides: TGTGCCAGTCGGCGGGGGGGGGTGGTCTACGAGCAGTACTTC. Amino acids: CASRRGGVVYEQYF.

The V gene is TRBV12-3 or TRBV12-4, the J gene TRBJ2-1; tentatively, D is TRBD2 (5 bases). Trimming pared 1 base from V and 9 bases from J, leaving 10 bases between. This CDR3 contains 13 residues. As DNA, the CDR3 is TGTGCCAGCAGTTTAGGGACTTTAGGTGAGCAGTTCTTC. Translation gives CASSLGTLGEQFF.

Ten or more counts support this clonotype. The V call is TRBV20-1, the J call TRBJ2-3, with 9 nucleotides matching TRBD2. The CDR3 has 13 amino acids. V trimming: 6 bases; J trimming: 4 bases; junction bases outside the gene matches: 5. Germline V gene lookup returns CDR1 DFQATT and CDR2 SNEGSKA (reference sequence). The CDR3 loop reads CSAFGGGADTQYF. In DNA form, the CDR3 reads TGCAGTGCCTTTGGCGGGGGGGCAGATACGCAGTATTTT.

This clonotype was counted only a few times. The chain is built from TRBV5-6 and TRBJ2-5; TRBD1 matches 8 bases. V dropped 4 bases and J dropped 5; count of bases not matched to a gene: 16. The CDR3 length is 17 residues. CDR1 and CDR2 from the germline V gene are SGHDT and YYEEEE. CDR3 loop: CASSPGPGQEWEETQYF. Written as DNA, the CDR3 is TGTGCCAGCAGCCCCGGGCCGGGACAGGAGTGGGAGGAGACCCAGTACTTC.

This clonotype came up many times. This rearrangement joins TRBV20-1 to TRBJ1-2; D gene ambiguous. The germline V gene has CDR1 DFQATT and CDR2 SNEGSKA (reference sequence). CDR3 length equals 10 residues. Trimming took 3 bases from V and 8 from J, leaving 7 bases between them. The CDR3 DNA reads TGCAGTGCTAGTACTTCCGGCTACACCTTC. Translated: CSASTSGYTF.

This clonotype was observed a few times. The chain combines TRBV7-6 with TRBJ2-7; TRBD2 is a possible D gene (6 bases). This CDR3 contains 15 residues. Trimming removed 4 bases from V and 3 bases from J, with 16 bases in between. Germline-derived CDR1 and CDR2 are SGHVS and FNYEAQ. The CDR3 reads CASSSNGLSGYEQYF. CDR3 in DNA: TGTGCCAGCAGCTCAAACGGACTATCCGGCTACGAGCAGTACTTC.

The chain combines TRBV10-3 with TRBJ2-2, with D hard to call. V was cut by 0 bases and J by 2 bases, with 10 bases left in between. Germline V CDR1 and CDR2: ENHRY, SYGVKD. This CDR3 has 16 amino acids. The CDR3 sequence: CAISESAHTNTGELFF. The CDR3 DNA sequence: TGTGCCATCAGTGAGTCGGCACACACAAACACCGGGGAGCTGTTTTTT.

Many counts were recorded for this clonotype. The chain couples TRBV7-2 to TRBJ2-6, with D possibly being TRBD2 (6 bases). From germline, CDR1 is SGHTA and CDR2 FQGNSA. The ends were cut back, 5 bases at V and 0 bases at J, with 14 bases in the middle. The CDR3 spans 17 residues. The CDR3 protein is CASSPGGGSSGANVLTF. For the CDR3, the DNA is TGTGCCAGCAGCCCAGGCGGAGGGAGCTCTGGGGCCAACGTCCTGACTTTC.

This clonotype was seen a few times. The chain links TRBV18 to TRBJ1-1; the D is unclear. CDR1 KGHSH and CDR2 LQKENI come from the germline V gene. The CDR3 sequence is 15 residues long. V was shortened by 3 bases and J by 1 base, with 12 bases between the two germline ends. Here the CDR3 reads CASSPGQSTNTEAFF. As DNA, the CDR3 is TGTGCCAGCTCACCCGGCCAGAGCACGAACACTGAAGCTTTCTTT. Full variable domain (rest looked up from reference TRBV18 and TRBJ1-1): NAGVMQNPRHLVRRRGQEARLRCSPMKGHSHVYWYRQLPEEGLKFMVYLQKENIIDESGMPKERFSAEFPKEGPSILRIQQVVRGDSAAYFCASSPGQSTNTEAFFGQGTRLTVV.

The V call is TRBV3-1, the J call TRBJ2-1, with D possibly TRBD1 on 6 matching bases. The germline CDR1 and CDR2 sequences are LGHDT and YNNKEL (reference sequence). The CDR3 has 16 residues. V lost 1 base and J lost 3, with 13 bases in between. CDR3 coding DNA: TGTGCCAGCAGCCAAGTTATGACAGGACACTACAATGAGCAGTTCTTC. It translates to CASSQVMTGHYNEQFF.

The CDR3 is CAWSVFPGYQETQYF. The CDR3 region has the DNA TGTGCCTGGAGTGTATTCCCGGGGTACCAAGAGACCCAGTACTTC. V is TRBV30 and J is TRBJ2-5; possibly TRBD2 for D (5 bases). From germline, CDR1 is GTSNPN and CDR2 SVGIG (reference sequence). Trimming took 0 bases from V and 0 from J, leaving 11 bases between them. This CDR3 has 15 residues.

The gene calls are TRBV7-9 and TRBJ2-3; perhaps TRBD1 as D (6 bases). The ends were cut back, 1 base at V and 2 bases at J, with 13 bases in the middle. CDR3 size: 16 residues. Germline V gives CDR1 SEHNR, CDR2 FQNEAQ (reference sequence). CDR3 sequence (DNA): TGTGCCAGCAGCTTAGTCCAGGGGAGCTTCACAGATACGCAGTATTTT. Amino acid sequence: CASSLVQGSFTDTQYF.

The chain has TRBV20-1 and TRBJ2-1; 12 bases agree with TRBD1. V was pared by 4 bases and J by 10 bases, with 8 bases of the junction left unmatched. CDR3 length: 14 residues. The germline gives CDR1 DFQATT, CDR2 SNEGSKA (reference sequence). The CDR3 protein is CSAMGTGGGWEQFF. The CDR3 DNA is TGCAGTGCTATGGGGACAGGGGGCGGATGGGAGCAGTTCTTC.

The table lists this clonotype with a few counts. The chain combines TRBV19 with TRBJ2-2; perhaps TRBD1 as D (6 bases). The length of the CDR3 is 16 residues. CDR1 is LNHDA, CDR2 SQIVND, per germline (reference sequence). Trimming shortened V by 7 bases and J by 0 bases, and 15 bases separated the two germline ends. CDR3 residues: CASMNRETANTGELFF. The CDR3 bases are TGTGCCAGTATGAACAGGGAGACCGCGAACACCGGGGAGCTGTTTTTT.

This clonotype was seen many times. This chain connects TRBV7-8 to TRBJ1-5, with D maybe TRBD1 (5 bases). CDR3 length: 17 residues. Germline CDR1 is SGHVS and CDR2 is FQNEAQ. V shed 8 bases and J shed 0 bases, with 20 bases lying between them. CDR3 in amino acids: CASPIDSLGGSNQPQHF. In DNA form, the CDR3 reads TGTGCCAGCCCCATTGATTCTTTGGGGGGTAGCAATCAGCCCCAGCATTTT.

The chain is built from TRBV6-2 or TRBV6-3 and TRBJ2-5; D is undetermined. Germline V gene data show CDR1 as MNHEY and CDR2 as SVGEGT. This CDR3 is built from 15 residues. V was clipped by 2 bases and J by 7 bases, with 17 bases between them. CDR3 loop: CASSYDQVSSGTQYF. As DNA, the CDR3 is TGTGCCAGCAGTTACGATCAAGTGTCTAGTGGGACCCAGTACTTC.

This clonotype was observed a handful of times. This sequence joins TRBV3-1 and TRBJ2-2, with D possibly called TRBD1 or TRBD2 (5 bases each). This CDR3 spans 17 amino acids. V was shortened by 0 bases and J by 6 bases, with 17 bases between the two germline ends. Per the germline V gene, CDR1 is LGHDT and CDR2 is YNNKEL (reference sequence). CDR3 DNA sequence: TGTGCCAGCAGCCAAGACTCGGTACTAATGGGGGCCGGGGAGCTGTTTTTT. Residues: CASSQDSVLMGAGELFF.

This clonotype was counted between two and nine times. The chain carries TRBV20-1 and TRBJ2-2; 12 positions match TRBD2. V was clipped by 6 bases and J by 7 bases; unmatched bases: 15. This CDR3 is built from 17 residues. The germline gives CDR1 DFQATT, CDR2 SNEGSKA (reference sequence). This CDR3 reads CSASKSGLAGRVGELFF. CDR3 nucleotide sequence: TGCAGTGCCAGCAAAAGTGGACTAGCGGGAAGGGTCGGGGAGCTGTTTTTT.

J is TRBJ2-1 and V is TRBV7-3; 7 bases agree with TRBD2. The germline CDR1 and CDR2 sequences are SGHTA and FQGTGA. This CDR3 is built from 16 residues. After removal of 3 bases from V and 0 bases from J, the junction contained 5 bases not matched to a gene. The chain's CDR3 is CASSFWGRGSYNEQFF. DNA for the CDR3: TGTGCCAGCAGCTTTTGGGGGAGGGGCTCCTACAATGAGCAGTTCTTC.